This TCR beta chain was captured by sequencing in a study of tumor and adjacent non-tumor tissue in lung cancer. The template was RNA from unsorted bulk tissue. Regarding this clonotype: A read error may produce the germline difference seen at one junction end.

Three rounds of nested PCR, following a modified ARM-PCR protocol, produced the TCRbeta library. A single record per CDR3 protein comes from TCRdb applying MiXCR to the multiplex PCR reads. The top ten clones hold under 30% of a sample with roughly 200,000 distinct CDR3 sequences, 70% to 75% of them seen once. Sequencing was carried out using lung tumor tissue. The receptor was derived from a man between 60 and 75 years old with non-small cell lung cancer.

The CDR3 bases are TGTACCAGCAGCTTAGTTCTTAAGGGGGCCCGCACAGATACGCAGTATTTT. Residues: CTSSLVLKGARTDTQYF. V and J are TRBV11-2 and TRBJ2-3; 7 bases agree with TRBD1. The germline CDR1 and CDR2 sequences are SGHAT and FQNNGV. The CDR3 is 17 amino acids.